These 30 T cell receptor beta chains share one sample of origin, sequenced in a study of control samples from healthy donors and cancer patients. This table comes from immunoSEQ multiplex PCR, and its TCRdb copy is limited to in-frame clones, with some not included. In the table there are fewer than 120,000 clones, around nine tenths of which are singletons. Material for sequencing was PBMCs. Source of these receptors: a woman aged 60-70 years with lung cancer.

The rearrangement links TRBV21-1 to TRBJ1-1; the table's D call of TRBD1 was not tested on the DNA. TRBV21-1 is flagged as a pseudogene. The CDR3 contains 12 residues. CDR3 region: CASPGTDFEAFF. The CDR3 coding sequence is TGTGCCAGCCCCGGGACAGACTTCGAAGCTTTCTTT.

This chain uses TRBV11-3 with TRBJ1-1, with 8 nucleotides matching TRBD1. The V and J ends lost 1 base and 3 bases, in that order; junction bases with no gene match: 7. Looked up from germline, CDR1 is SGHNT and CDR2 is YENEEA. This CDR3 contains 16 residues. The CDR3 nucleotides are TGTGCCAGCAGCTTAGGGGAGGGCAGGGGGCACACTGAAGCTTTCTTT. Protein product: CASSLGEGRGHTEAFF.

The chain is built from TRBV18 and TRBJ2-5; the D call may be TRBD1 or TRBD2 (5 bases each). Trimming took 3 bases from V and 2 from J, leaving 13 bases between them. CDR3 size: 15 residues. Per the germline V gene, CDR1 is KGHSH and CDR2 is LQKENI. As DNA, the CDR3 is TGTGCCAGCTCACCGCCGGGGCGACCTCAAGAGACCCAGTACTTC. Translating it yields CASSPPGRPQETQYF.

V usage is TRBV6-6 and J usage is TRBJ1-1; D call uncertain. The CDR3 consists of 14 residues. From germline, CDR1 is MNHNY and CDR2 SVGAGI (reference sequence). Trimming pared 5 bases from V and 1 base from J, leaving 11 bases between. Here the CDR3 reads CASSNPGSNTEAFF. The CDR3 DNA follows: TGTGCCAGCAGTAATCCGGGTTCGAACACTGAAGCTTTCTTT.

The chain is built from TRBV7-3 and TRBJ2-5; 11 nucleotides match TRBD2. This CDR3 region has 16 residues. Germline CDR1 and CDR2: SGHTA and FQGTGA. Trimming removed 2 bases from V and 4 bases from J; junction bases left unmatched: 6. CDR3 sequence (DNA): TGTGCCAGCAGCTTAGGGTCTAGCGGGGGGTCAGAGACCCAGTACTTC. Encoded protein: CASSLGSSGGSETQYF.

The chain couples TRBV5-5 to TRBJ2-3; 7 positions agree with TRBD1. Trimming cost V 3 bases and J 0 bases; bases outside gene matches: 4. The CDR3 extends over 15 amino acids. From germline, CDR1 is SGHKS and CDR2 YYEKEE (reference sequence). Here the CDR3 DNA reads TGTGCCAGCAGCTCCCCACAGGGGAGCACAGATACGCAGTATTTT. It translates to CASSSPQGSTDTQYF.

The J gene is TRBJ1-1, the V gene TRBV7-9; D uncertain. Germline V gene lookup returns CDR1 SEHNR and CDR2 FQNEAQ (reference sequence). V lost 3 bases and J 4 bases, leaving 9 bases between the germline ends. CDR3 length equals 13 residues. The CDR3 DNA reads TGTGCCAGCAGCTTGGAGCAGAGCACTGAAGCTTTCTTT. It encodes CASSLEQSTEAFF.

The J gene is TRBJ1-1, the V gene TRBV5-6; D not certain. From germline, CDR1 is SGHDT and CDR2 YYEEEE. This CDR3 has 11 amino acids. Trimming took off 6 bases at V and 1 base at J, with 4 bases between the two ends. The CDR3 loop reads CASTGNTEAFF. DNA of the CDR3: TGTGCCAGCACCGGGAACACTGAAGCTTTCTTT.

Here the CDR3 reads CASSERGPGEQYF. In DNA form, the CDR3 reads TGTGCCAGCAGTGAAAGGGGACCGGGCGAGCAGTACTTC. V is TRBV2 and J is TRBJ2-7; D might be TRBD1 or TRBD2, each matching 5 bases. Trimming removed 2 bases from V and 6 bases from J, with 11 bases in between. Germline V CDR1 and CDR2: SNHLY, FYNNEI. CDR3 length: 13 amino acids.

The genes are TRBV6-5 and TRBJ2-2; D tentatively reads TRBD1 or TRBD2 (5 bases each). The V gene's germline CDR1 is MNHEY and CDR2 SVGAGI. CDR3 size: 14 residues. The germline V and J ends were trimmed by 6 bases and 0 bases, with 8 bases remaining between them. The CDR3 DNA reads TGTGCCAGCAGGCCGGGGCCGAACACCGGGGAGCTGTTTTTT. This translates into CASRPGPNTGELFF.

This chain uses TRBV29-1 with TRBJ2-2, with D perhaps TRBD1 (5 bases). Trimming shortened V by 6 bases and J by 3 bases, and 5 bases separated the two germline ends. Germline V gene sequence: CDR1 SQVTM, CDR2 ANQGSEA. The CDR3 length is 11 residues. CDR3 loop: CSVGDTGELFF. The CDR3 nucleotides read TGCAGCGTAGGGGACACCGGGGAGCTGTTTTTT.

This sequence joins TRBV3-1 (or the pseudogene TRBV3-2) and TRBJ1-1, with D maybe TRBD1 (5 bases). With 3 bases removed from V and 6 bases from J, the gap between germline ends came to 8 bases. This CDR3 spans 12 amino acids. CDR1 and CDR2 from the germline V gene are LGHDT and YNNKEL (reference sequence). This CDR3 is CASSHRTSEAFF. DNA of the CDR3: TGTGCCAGCAGCCACCGGACATCTGAAGCTTTCTTT.

The genes are TRBV5-8 and TRBJ1-3, with D possibly TRBD1 on 5 matching bases. This CDR3 contains 15 residues. Per germline, CDR1 SGHTS and CDR2 YDEGEE. V dropped 4 bases and J dropped 0 bases, with 11 bases sitting between them. As DNA, the CDR3 is TGTGCCAGCAGCCTGGGACTGAACTCTGGAAACACCATATATTTT. Its protein is CASSLGLNSGNTIYF.

The chain carries TRBV7-2 and TRBJ1-1; TRBD1 matches at 7 bases. V trimming: 1 base; J trimming: 8 bases; junction bases outside the gene matches: 7. The germline V gene encodes CDR1 SGHTA and CDR2 FQGNSA. This CDR3 spans 14 amino acids. CDR3 loop: CASSLGGGQREAFF. In DNA form, the CDR3 reads TGTGCCAGCAGCTTAGGAGGGGGCCAGAGAGAAGCTTTCTTT.

This clone came up once. The rearrangement joins TRBV7-9 to TRBJ1-1; no firm D call. CDR3 size: 11 residues. From germline, CDR1 is SEHNR and CDR2 FQNEAQ (reference sequence). V was shortened by 1 base and J by 10 bases, with 7 bases between the two germline ends. Here the CDR3 reads CASSLEGRAFF. The CDR3 nucleotides read TGTGCCAGCAGCTTAGAAGGGCGAGCTTTCTTT. Together with reference TRBV7-9 and TRBJ1-1, the CDR3 gives the full variable domain: DTGVSQNPRHKITKRGQNVTFRCDPISEHNRLYWYRQTLGQGPEFLTYFQNEAQLEKSRLLSDRFSAERPKGSFSTLEIQRTEQGDSAMYLCASSLEGRAFFGQGTRLTVV.

The gene calls are TRBV9 and TRBJ1-3; D not certain. The ends were cut back, 2 bases at V and 4 bases at J, with 13 bases in the middle. Germline V gene data show CDR1 as SGDLS and CDR2 as YYNGEE. The CDR3 sequence is 15 residues long. In nucleotides, the CDR3 is TGTGCCAGCAGCGTGTTAGACGGATCCGGAAACACCATATATTTT. Its protein product is CASSVLDGSGNTIYF.

This rearrangement joins TRBV7-2 to TRBJ1-5, with 9 nucleotides matching TRBD1. The CDR3 extends over 19 amino acids. Germline V lookup: CDR1 SGHTA, CDR2 FQGNSA. J gave up 2 bases and V 0 bases, and 11 bases lay outside the gene matches. In DNA, the CDR3 is TGTGCCAGCAGCTTAGCGGGGGACAGGGAAACGAGCGGCAATCAGCCCCAGCATTTT. Translation: CASSLAGDRETSGNQPQHF.

The chain has TRBV7-8 and TRBJ2-1; possibly TRBD1 for D (6 bases). The V gene lost 6 bases and the J gene lost 3 bases, with 15 bases spanning the gap. CDR3 length equals 15 residues. Germline V gene sequence: CDR1 SGHVS, CDR2 FQNEAQ. CDR3 DNA sequence: TGTGCCAGCAGTCCGACCGGACAGATCTACAATGAGCAGTTCTTC. Its translation is CASSPTGQIYNEQFF.

The chain links TRBV6-6 to TRBJ2-7; no reliable D call. Deletions cut 4 bases from V and 3 bases from J, with 10 bases between. This CDR3 contains 13 residues. The germline CDR1 and CDR2 sequences are MNHNY and SVGAGI (reference sequence). DNA of the CDR3: TGTGCCAGCAGTTTCTCCACTATCTACGAGCAGTACTTC. It specifies CASSFSTIYEQYF.

The V call is TRBV11-2, the J call TRBJ2-7; D is perhaps TRBD2 (6 bases). Trimming shortened V by 5 bases and J by 3 bases, and 17 bases separated the two germline ends. CDR3 length: 15 amino acids. Germline V lookup: CDR1 SGHAT, CDR2 FQNNGV. In DNA, the CDR3 is TGTGCCAGCAGCCCCCGGCTGGGGGGTGACTACGAGCAGTACTTC. It encodes CASSPRLGGDYEQYF.

The chain links TRBV7-9 to TRBJ1-4, with TRBD1 matching over 9 bases. There are 15 residues in the CDR3. V dropped 0 bases and J dropped 8; count of bases not matched to a gene: 4. Germline lookup yields CDR1 SEHNR and CDR2 FQNEAQ (reference sequence). The chain's CDR3 is CASSLAGQGGEKLFF. In DNA, the CDR3 is TGTGCCAGCAGCTTAGCGGGACAGGGCGGCGAAAAACTGTTTTTT. Combining the CDR3 with reference TRBV7-9 and TRBJ1-4 gives the whole variable domain DTGVSQNPRHKITKRGQNVTFRCDPISEHNRLYWYRQTLGQGPEFLTYFQNEAQLEKSRLLSDRFSAERPKGSFSTLEIQRTEQGDSAMYLCASSLAGQGGEKLFFGSGTQLSVL.

The V and J genes are TRBV9 and TRBJ2-3; D is ambiguous. Germline assignment: CDR1 SGDLS and CDR2 YYNGEE. Trimming removed 4 bases at V and 3 bases at J, with 9 bases between. The length of the CDR3 is 13 residues. The CDR3 is CASSLRETDTQYF. CDR3 nucleotides: TGTGCCAGCAGCTTGAGAGAAACAGATACGCAGTATTTT.

The chain is built from TRBV7-2 and TRBJ1-2; 7 nucleotides line up with TRBD1. Germline CDR1 reads SGHTA; CDR2 reads FQGNSA. V shed 0 bases and J 6 bases; nucleotides not matched to a gene: 4. This CDR3 is built from 14 residues. This CDR3 is CASSLAGGGDGYTF. For the CDR3, the DNA is TGTGCCAGCAGCTTAGCTGGAGGGGGCGATGGCTACACCTTC.

V gene TRBV9 combines with J gene TRBJ1-6, with 9 bases that match TRBD1. The trim removed 5 bases at V and 8 bases at J, leaving 5 bases unmatched. The germline V gene encodes CDR1 SGDLS and CDR2 YYNGEE. CDR3 size: 14 residues. As DNA, the CDR3 is TGTGCCAGCAGTCCGGGACAGGGTGATTCACCCCTCCACTTT. It encodes CASSPGQGDSPLHF.

The sample holds one count of this clone. This chain connects TRBV6-5 to TRBJ1-2; tentative D call: TRBD1 (5 bases). CDR3 length: 13 residues. Germline V CDR1 and CDR2: MNHEY, SVGAGI. The germline V and J ends were trimmed by 4 bases and 5 bases, with 11 bases remaining between them. The CDR3 sequence is CASSSRAGYGYTF. DNA of the CDR3: TGTGCCAGCAGTTCACGGGCAGGGTATGGCTACACCTTC.

V usage is TRBV19 and J usage is TRBJ2-1, with 10 bases identical to TRBD2. CDR3 size: 16 residues. Germline lookup yields CDR1 LNHDA and CDR2 SQIVND (reference sequence). V trimming: 5 bases; J trimming: 2 bases; junction bases outside the gene matches: 6. The CDR3 sequence: CASSYHSGRAYNEQFF. The DNA for the CDR3 is TGTGCCAGTAGTTATCACAGCGGGAGGGCCTACAATGAGCAGTTCTTC.

V and J are TRBV30 and TRBJ2-7, with 8 bases identical to TRBD2. CDR1 GTSNPN and CDR2 SVGIG come from the germline V gene (reference sequence). Trimming at V came to 3 bases and at J to 6 bases, leaving 10 bases not matched to a gene. This CDR3 is built from 14 residues. Written as DNA, the CDR3 is TGTGCCTGGAGGCCTCGGGCGGGGGGTGGCGAGCAGTACTTC. It specifies CAWRPRAGGGEQYF.

The V and J genes are TRBV5-5 and TRBJ1-1; 7 positions agree with TRBD1. Trimming at V came to 1 base and at J to 5 bases, leaving 5 bases not matched to a gene. CDR1 and CDR2 (germline): SGHKS, YYEKEE (reference sequence). This CDR3 is 14 amino acids long. The CDR3 DNA is TGTGCCAGCAGCTTGAAGGGGGCAGGAACTGAAGCTTTCTTT. Translation: CASSLKGAGTEAFF.

This chain links TRBV27 with TRBJ1-5, with D tentatively TRBD1 (5 bases). Trimming removed 6 bases at V and 3 bases at J, with 9 bases between. CDR3 length: 13 amino acids. Germline CDR1 reads MNHEY; CDR2 reads SMNVEV (reference sequence). In DNA, the CDR3 is TGTGCCAGCAGGAGGGGAGACAATCAGCCCCAGCATTTT. This codes for CASRRGDNQPQHF.

The rearrangement links TRBV24-1 to TRBJ2-1; 10 nucleotides line up with TRBD1. J lost 5 bases, V lost 2 bases, and 2 bases had no gene match. From germline, CDR1 is KGHDR and CDR2 SFDVKD. The CDR3 length is 15 residues. CDR3 in amino acids: CATSDSGTGDNEQFF. Written as DNA, the CDR3 is TGTGCCACCAGTGATTCCGGGACAGGGGACAATGAGCAGTTCTTC.